One T cell receptor (beta chain) is described in this entry. These data originate in a study of blood T cell repertoires in COVID-19. The CDR3 is 16 residues long. Trimming took 2 bases from V and 2 from J; bases not matched to a gene: 5. From germline, CDR1 is SQVTM and CDR2 ANQGSEA. Using immunoSEQ multiplex PCR, the repertoire was profiled, and TCRdb retains in-frame clones only, with some absent. The profile shows around 67,000 clones, roughly 81% of them singletons. This sequence was found in a human donor in a cohort sampled during active COVID-19. The chain combines TRBV29-1 with TRBJ2-1; 11 bases align to TRBD2. Sequencing was performed on peripheral blood. CDR3 nucleotides: TGCAGCGTTGAACCGACTAGCGGGACGACCTACAATGAGCAGTTCTTC. Amino acid sequence: CSVEPTSGTTYNEQFF.